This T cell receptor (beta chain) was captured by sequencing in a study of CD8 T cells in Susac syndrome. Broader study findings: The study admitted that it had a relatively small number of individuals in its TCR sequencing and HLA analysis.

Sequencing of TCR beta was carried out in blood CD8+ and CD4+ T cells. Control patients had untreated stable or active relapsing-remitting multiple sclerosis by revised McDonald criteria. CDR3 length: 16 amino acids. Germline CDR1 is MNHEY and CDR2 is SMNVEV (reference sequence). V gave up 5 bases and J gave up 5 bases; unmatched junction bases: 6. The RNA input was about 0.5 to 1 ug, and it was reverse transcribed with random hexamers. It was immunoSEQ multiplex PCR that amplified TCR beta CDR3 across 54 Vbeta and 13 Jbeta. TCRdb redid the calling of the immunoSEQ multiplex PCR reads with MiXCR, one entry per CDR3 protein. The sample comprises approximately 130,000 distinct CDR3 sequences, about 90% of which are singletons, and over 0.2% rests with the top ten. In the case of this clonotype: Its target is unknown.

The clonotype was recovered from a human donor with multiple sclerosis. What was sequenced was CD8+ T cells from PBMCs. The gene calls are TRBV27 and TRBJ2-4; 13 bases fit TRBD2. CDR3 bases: TGTGCCAGCAGTCCGGGACTAGCGGGGTACGAAAACATTCAGTACTTC. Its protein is CASSPGLAGYENIQYF.